The 18 T cell receptor beta chains below come from one sample, sequenced in a study of blood T cell repertoires in COVID-19. Sequencing was performed with immunoSEQ multiplex PCR; in TCRdb, only in-frame clones are kept and a portion is missing. Here the sample spans 250,000 to 350,000 clones, about 91% being singletons. Specimen: peripheral blood. The receptors were sampled from a woman between 55 and 75 years old with acute or convalescent COVID-19.

This rearrangement joins TRBV6-6 to TRBJ1-4; 10 nucleotides match TRBD1. Germline V gives CDR1 MNHNY, CDR2 SVGAGI (reference sequence). The ends lost 2 bases at V and 4 bases at J; junction bases unmatched: 1. The CDR3 totals 15 residues. The CDR3 bases are TGTGCCAGCAGTTACAGGGACAGGGGTAATGAAAAACTGTTTTTT. This sequence encodes CASSYRDRGNEKLFF.

The V gene is TRBV9, the J gene TRBJ1-6; D is ambiguous. The CDR3 loop spans 15 amino acids. V gave up 7 bases and J gave up 0 bases, with 11 bases separating them. Germline CDR1 and CDR2: SGDLS and YYNGEE. CDR3 loop: CASHPGLSYNSPLHF. As DNA, the CDR3 is TGTGCCAGCCACCCAGGACTCTCCTATAATTCACCCCTCCACTTT.

The V call is TRBV5-1, the J call TRBJ2-2, with TRBD1 as a possible D gene (6 bases). Germline V lookup: CDR1 SGHRS, CDR2 YFSETQ. The CDR3 runs 13 residues. Trimming removed 0 bases from V and 10 bases from J, with 10 bases in between. In DNA, the CDR3 is TGCGCCAGCAGCTTGGGTGGGACACTGGAGCTGTTTTTT. Residues: CASSLGGTLELFF.

Here the CDR3 DNA reads TGTGCCGCCCACCGGGGGGGATGGTACAATGAGCAGTTCTTC. It translates to CAAHRGGWYNEQFF. The genes are TRBV19 and TRBJ2-1, with TRBD2 identical over 8 bases. The CDR3 covers 14 residues. From germline, CDR1 is LNHDA and CDR2 SQIVND (reference sequence). Losses at the gene ends were 11 bases for V and 4 bases for J; bases not matched to a gene: 10.

The chain recombines TRBV19 with TRBJ2-1, with 7 bases lining up with TRBD2. The CDR3 is 15 amino acids. CDR1 is LNHDA and CDR2 is SQIVND in the germline V gene (reference sequence). The V gene end was trimmed by 3 bases and the J gene end by 5 bases; junction bases not matched to a gene: 7. This CDR3 reads CASSMGRGYNNEQFF. The DNA for the CDR3 is TGTGCCAGTAGTATGGGGCGGGGGTACAACAATGAGCAGTTCTTC.

The rearrangement joins TRBV5-1 to TRBJ2-7; D is ambiguous. V was clipped by 0 bases and J by 3 bases, with 7 bases between them. Looked up from germline, CDR1 is SGHRS and CDR2 is YFSETQ. The CDR3 totals 13 residues. The CDR3 here is CASSLDTIYEQYF. In DNA, the CDR3 is TGCGCCAGCAGCTTGGACACAATCTACGAGCAGTACTTC.

V gene TRBV27 combines with J gene TRBJ2-3; a weak D match, TRBD1 (5 bases). Trimming removed 6 bases from V and 6 bases from J, with 13 bases in between. The CDR3 extends over 13 amino acids. Germline-derived CDR1 and CDR2 are MNHEY and SMNVEV (reference sequence). The CDR3 region is CASRLKGADTQYF. CDR3 coding DNA: TGTGCCAGCAGACTTAAAGGGGCGGATACGCAGTATTTT.

The chain carries TRBV14 and TRBJ1-1; 7 bases are a match to TRBD1. The J segment lost 3 bases and the V segment lost 5 bases, leaving 3 bases of the junction unmatched. The CDR3 contains 13 residues. Germline assignment: CDR1 SGHDN and CDR2 FVKESK. The CDR3 loop reads CASSETGYTEAFF. The CDR3 bases are TGTGCCAGCAGCGAGACAGGGTACACTGAAGCTTTCTTT.

The CDR3: CASSLGVGATGELFF. CDR3 DNA sequence: TGCGCCAGCAGCTTAGGTGTGGGAGCCACCGGGGAGCTGTTTTTT. The chain carries TRBV5-1 and TRBJ2-2, with TRBD2 as a possible D gene (5 bases). The CDR3 runs 15 residues. Trimming took 2 bases from V and 4 from J, leaving 12 bases between them. Germline V lookup: CDR1 SGHRS, CDR2 YFSETQ.

This chain links TRBV7-6 with TRBJ1-1; D may be TRBD1 (6 bases). The germline CDR1 and CDR2 sequences are SGHVS and FNYEAQ. V gave up 5 bases and J gave up 5 bases, with 9 bases separating them. This CDR3 region has 12 residues. This chain's CDR3 is CASSPGQTEAFF. In DNA, the CDR3 is TGTGCCAGCAGCCCTGGACAGACTGAAGCTTTCTTT.

This chain joins TRBV3-1 (or the pseudogene TRBV3-2) and TRBJ1-3, with unresolved D. Between the trimmed V and J ends, which lost 4 bases and 8 bases, there was a span of 6 bases. CDR3 size: 11 residues. Germline CDR1 LGHDT, CDR2 YNNKEL (reference sequence). In DNA form, the CDR3 reads TGTGCCAGCAGCCGCGAGGACACCATATATTTT. The encoded protein is CASSREDTIYF.

This sequence joins TRBV7-3 and TRBJ1-6; D is perhaps TRBD1 (5 bases). V was clipped by 5 bases and J by 7 bases, with 15 bases between them. The germline V gene has CDR1 SGHTA and CDR2 FQGTGA. The CDR3 is 15 amino acids. The CDR3 bases are TGTGCCAGCAGCCCCGGCCAGGGTGGGAATTCACCCCTCCACTTT. Translated: CASSPGQGGNSPLHF.

The chain has TRBV5-4 and TRBJ2-2; D is possibly TRBD2 (6 bases). The CDR3 runs to 14 residues. Germline V gene data show CDR1 as SGHNT and CDR2 as YYREEE (reference sequence). Trimming stripped 1 base from V and 7 bases from J, with 11 bases between. CDR3 residues: CASSLLAEDGELFF. The CDR3 region has the DNA TGTGCCAGCAGCTTGTTAGCGGAGGACGGGGAGCTGTTTTTT.

The chain employs TRBV4-3 and TRBJ1-1; D ambiguous. The germline V gene encodes CDR1 LGHNA and CDR2 YSLEER. Trimming removed 4 bases from V and 0 bases from J, with 9 bases in between. The CDR3 extends over 14 amino acids. Here the CDR3 reads CASSRGIMNTEAFF. Written as DNA, the CDR3 is TGCGCCAGCAGCCGAGGAATCATGAACACTGAAGCTTTCTTT.

This chain uses TRBV7-3 with TRBJ1-1; D ambiguous. The V gene's germline CDR1 is SGHTA and CDR2 FQGTGA. The ends were cut back, 2 bases at V and 4 bases at J, with 11 bases in the middle. The CDR3 length is 14 residues. The DNA of the CDR3 is TGTGCCAGCAGCTTAGGGCGGGGTGGCACTGAAGCTTTCTTT. The encoded protein is CASSLGRGGTEAFF.

This clone appeared once. The rearrangement joins TRBV7-9 to TRBJ1-1; perhaps TRBD1 as D (6 bases). This CDR3 comprises 13 residues. Germline lookup yields CDR1 SEHNR and CDR2 FQNEAQ (reference sequence). Trimming removed 7 bases at V and 0 bases at J, with 9 bases between. In DNA, the CDR3 is TGTGCCAGCACCCGACAGGTGAACACTGAAGCTTTCTTT. Residues: CASTRQVNTEAFF. The whole variable domain, remainder taken from reference TRBV7-9 and TRBJ1-1, is DTGVSQNPRHKITKRGQNVTFRCDPISEHNRLYWYRQTLGQGPEFLTYFQNEAQLEKSRLLSDRFSAERPKGSFSTLEIQRTEQGDSAMYLCASTRQVNTEAFFGQGTRLTVV.

CDR3 bases: TGTGCCAGCAGCCCACAGGGGCAGGGGCAGCCCCAGCATTTT. Protein product: CASSPQGQGQPQHF. J is TRBJ1-5 and V is TRBV5-4; 7 nucleotides agree with TRBD1. V was clipped by 4 bases and J by 7 bases; unmatched bases: 8. Germline CDR1 is SGHNT and CDR2 is YYREEE (reference sequence). The CDR3 loop spans 14 amino acids.

This clone was counted a few times. V gene TRBV29-1 combines with J gene TRBJ1-5; D is undetermined. CDR3 length equals 13 residues. CDR1 and CDR2 (germline): SQVTM, ANQGSEA. V lost 6 bases, J lost 3 bases, and 12 bases lay in between. CDR3 sequence (DNA): TGCAGCGTCGGGATGGGCGTCAATCAGCCCCAGCATTTT. Its translation is CSVGMGVNQPQHF.